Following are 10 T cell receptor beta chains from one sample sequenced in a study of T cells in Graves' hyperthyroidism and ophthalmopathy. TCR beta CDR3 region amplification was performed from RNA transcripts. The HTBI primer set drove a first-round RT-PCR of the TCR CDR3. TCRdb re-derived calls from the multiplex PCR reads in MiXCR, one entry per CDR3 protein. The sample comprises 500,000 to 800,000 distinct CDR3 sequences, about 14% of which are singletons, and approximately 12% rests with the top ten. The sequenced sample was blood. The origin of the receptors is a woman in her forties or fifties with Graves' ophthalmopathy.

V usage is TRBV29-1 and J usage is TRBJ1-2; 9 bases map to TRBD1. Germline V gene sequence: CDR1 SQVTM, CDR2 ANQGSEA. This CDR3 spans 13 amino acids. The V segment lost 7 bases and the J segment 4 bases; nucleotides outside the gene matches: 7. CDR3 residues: CSGGTGPGYGYTF. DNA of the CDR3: TGCAGCGGTGGGACAGGGCCGGGCTATGGCTACACCTTC.

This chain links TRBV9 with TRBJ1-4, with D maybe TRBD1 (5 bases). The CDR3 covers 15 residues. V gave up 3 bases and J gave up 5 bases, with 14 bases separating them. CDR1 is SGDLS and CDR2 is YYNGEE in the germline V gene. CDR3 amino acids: CASSGTGTENEKLFF. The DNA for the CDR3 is TGTGCCAGCAGCGGTACCGGGACGGAAAATGAAAAACTGTTTTTT. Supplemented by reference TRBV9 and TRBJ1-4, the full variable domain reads DSGVTQTPKHLITATGQRVTLRCSPRSGDLSVYWYQQSLDQGLQFLIQYYNGEERAKGNILERFSAQQFPDLHSELNLSSLELGDSALYFCASSGTGTENEKLFFGSGTQLSVL.

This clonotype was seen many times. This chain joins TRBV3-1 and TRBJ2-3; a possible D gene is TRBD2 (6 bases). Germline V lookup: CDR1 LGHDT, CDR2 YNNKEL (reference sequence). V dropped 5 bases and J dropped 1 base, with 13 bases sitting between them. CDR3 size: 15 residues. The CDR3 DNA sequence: TGTGCCAGCAGCATATGGGACTTAGGCACAGATACGCAGTATTTT. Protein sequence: CASSIWDLGTDTQYF.

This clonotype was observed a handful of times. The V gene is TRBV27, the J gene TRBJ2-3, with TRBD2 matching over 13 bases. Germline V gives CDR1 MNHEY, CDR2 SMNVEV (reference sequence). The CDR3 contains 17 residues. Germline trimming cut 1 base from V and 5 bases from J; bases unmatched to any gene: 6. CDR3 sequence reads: CASSLLGLAGRGDTQYF. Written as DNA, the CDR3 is TGTGCCAGCAGTTTATTGGGACTAGCGGGGCGGGGAGATACGCAGTATTTT.

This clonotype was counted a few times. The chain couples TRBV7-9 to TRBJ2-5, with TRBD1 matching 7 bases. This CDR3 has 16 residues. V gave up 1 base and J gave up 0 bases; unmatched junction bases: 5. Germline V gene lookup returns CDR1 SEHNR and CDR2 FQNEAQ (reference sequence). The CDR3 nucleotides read TGTGCCAGCAGCTTAGAAGGGGGCAGGTACCAAGAGACCCAGTACTTC. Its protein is CASSLEGGRYQETQYF. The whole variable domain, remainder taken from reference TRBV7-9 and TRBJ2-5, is DTGVSQNPRHKITKRGQNVTFRCDPISEHNRLYWYRQTLGQGPEFLTYFQNEAQLEKSRLLSDRFSAERPKGSFSTLEIQRTEQGDSAMYLCASSLEGGRYQETQYFGPGTRLLVL.

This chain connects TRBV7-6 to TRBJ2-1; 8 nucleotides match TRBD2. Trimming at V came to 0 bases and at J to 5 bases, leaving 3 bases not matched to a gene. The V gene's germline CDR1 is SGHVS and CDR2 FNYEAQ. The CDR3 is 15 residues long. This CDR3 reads CASSLAYGRDNEQFF. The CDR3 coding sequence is TGTGCCAGCAGCTTAGCTTACGGGAGGGACAATGAGCAGTTCTTC. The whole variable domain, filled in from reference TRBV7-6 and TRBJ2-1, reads GAGVSQSPRYKVTKRGQDVALRCDPISGHVSLYWYRQALGQGPEFLTYFNYEAQQDKSGLPNDRFSAERPEGSISTLTIQRTEQRDSAMYRCASSLAYGRDNEQFFGPGTRLTVL.

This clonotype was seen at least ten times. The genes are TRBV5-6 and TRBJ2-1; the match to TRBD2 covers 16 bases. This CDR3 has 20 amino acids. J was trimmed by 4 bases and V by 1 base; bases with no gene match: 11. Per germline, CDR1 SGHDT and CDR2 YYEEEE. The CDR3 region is CASSLPGLAGGSILYNEQFF. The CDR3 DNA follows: TGTGCCAGCAGCTTGCCGGGACTAGCGGGAGGGTCCATCTTATACAATGAGCAGTTCTTC.

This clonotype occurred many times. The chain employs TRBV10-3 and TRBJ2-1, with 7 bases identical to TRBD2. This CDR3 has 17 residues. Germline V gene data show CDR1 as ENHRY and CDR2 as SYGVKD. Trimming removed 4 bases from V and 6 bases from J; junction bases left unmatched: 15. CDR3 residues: CAISAPTLAVTGNEQFF. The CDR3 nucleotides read TGTGCCATCAGTGCCCCGACTCTAGCGGTCACTGGCAATGAGCAGTTCTTC.

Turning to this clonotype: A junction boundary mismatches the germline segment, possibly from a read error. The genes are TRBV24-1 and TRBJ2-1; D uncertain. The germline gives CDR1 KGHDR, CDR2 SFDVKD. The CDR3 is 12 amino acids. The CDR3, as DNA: TGTGCCACCAGTGGTTTGCCCAATGAGCAGTTCTTC. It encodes CATSGLPNEQFF.

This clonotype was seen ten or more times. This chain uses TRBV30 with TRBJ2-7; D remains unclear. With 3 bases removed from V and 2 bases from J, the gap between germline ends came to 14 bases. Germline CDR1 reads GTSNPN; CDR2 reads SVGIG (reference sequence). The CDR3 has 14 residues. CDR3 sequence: CAWRFKGPPYEQYF. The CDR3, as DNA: TGTGCCTGGAGGTTTAAAGGTCCTCCCTACGAGCAGTACTTC.